This record concerns one T cell receptor beta chain sequence. The data are from a study of blood T cell repertoires in COVID-19. Looking at the study overall: COVID-19 samples collected from the United States, Italy and Spain covered acute and convalescent phases. Nucleic acid was either cDNA or gDNA, and it came from T cells, B-cell-depleted T cells, or PBMCs.

The length of the CDR3 is 14 residues. Looked up from germline, CDR1 is SGHDT and CDR2 is YYEEEE. Trimming took 2 bases from V and 5 from J, leaving 13 bases between them. Original data processing: Estimation of nucleated cell counts relied on the amplification of reference gene primers. Profiling relied on immunoSEQ multiplex PCR, and the TCRdb table lists in-frame clones only, not all of them. That table supplies the V and J calls and clone size; D and trimming were determined from the DNA. The sample carries about 170,000 clones, about four fifths recorded once. This sequence originates from a woman older than 75 with acute or convalescent COVID-19. V is TRBV5-6 and J is TRBJ2-5, with D maybe TRBD2 (6 bases). Sequenced: peripheral blood. CDR3 protein: CASSFGGARETQYF. The CDR3 coding sequence is TGTGCCAGCAGCTTCGGAGGGGCCCGGGAGACCCAGTACTTC.